Listed here are 21 T cell receptor beta chains from one sample, sequenced in a study of cytomegalovirus exposure and HLA in healthy donors. PCR employed 60 Vbeta and 13 Jbeta primers. Sequencing was performed with immunoSEQ multiplex PCR; in TCRdb, only in-frame clones are kept and a portion is missing. The table shows tens of thousands of clones, with about 80% occurring only once. Sequenced sample: PBMCs. These receptors originate from a man aged 45 to 65 in good health and CMV-seronegative.

V gene TRBV29-1 combines with J gene TRBJ1-2; a weak D match, TRBD1 (5 bases). CDR1 and CDR2 (germline): SQVTM, ANQGSEA. This CDR3 is built from 12 residues. Trimming cost V 5 bases and J 4 bases, with 11 bases left between them. CDR3 sequence (DNA): TGCAGCGTTTTCAGGGCCAGCTATGGCTACACCTTC. This gives the protein CSVFRASYGYTF.

This clone was seen only once. The chain recombines TRBV4-2 with TRBJ1-4; tentative D call: TRBD1 (5 bases). This CDR3 has 18 amino acids. The V gene lost 3 bases and the J gene lost 4 bases, with 21 bases spanning the gap. CDR1 is LGHNA, CDR2 YNFKEQ, per germline. DNA for the CDR3: TGTGCCAGCAGCCAGAAACGTGGGGGGACCTTTCTTAATGAAAAACTGTTTTTT. As protein: CASSQKRGGTFLNEKLFF.

This chain uses TRBV2 with TRBJ1-1; D might be TRBD1 (5 bases). CDR1 and CDR2 (germline): SNHLY, FYNNEI. The CDR3 extends over 17 amino acids. V shed 1 base and J shed 4 bases, with 19 bases lying between them. This CDR3 reads CASSEDRRAETGTEAFF. The CDR3 bases are TGTGCCAGCAGTGAAGACAGGAGAGCAGAGACGGGCACTGAAGCTTTCTTT.

This clone was seen just once. V gene TRBV5-4 combines with J gene TRBJ2-2; unclear D gene. V was pared by 3 bases and J by 4 bases, with 7 bases between. This CDR3 spans 13 amino acids. CDR1 is SGHNT and CDR2 is YYREEE in the germline V gene (reference sequence). CDR3 sequence (DNA): TGTGCCAGCAGCTCGGTTGGCACCGGGGAGCTGTTTTTT. Translation: CASSSVGTGELFF.

The chain recombines TRBV7-2 with TRBJ2-1; D is ambiguous. The CDR3 length is 13 residues. The V gene's germline CDR1 is SGHTA and CDR2 FQGNSA. Trimming took 3 bases from V and 8 from J, leaving 11 bases between them. DNA for the CDR3: TGTGCCAGCAGCTTGAGTTTAGCAGATGAGCAGTTCTTC. Its translation: CASSLSLADEQFF.

The chain has TRBV7-9 and TRBJ1-1, with D possibly TRBD1 on 6 matching bases. V lost 4 bases to trimming and J lost 3 bases, with 15 bases between them. Germline V lookup: CDR1 SEHNR, CDR2 FQNEAQ (reference sequence). The CDR3 extends over 15 amino acids. The CDR3 nucleotides are TGTGCCAGCAGCTCAACCCACAGGGACGACACTGAAGCTTTCTTT. It specifies CASSSTHRDDTEAFF. The complete variable domain, with remaining parts taken from reference TRBV7-9 and TRBJ1-1, reads DTGVSQNPRHKITKRGQNVTFRCDPISEHNRLYWYRQTLGQGPEFLTYFQNEAQLEKSRLLSDRFSAERPKGSFSTLEIQRTEQGDSAMYLCASSSTHRDDTEAFFGQGTRLTVV.

The V gene is TRBV19, the J gene TRBJ2-3; 10 bases agree with TRBD1. In germline, CDR1 is LNHDA, CDR2 SQIVND (reference sequence). With 3 bases clipped from V and 2 bases from J, the junction kept 5 bases outside the gene matches. The CDR3 spans 16 residues. CDR3 in DNA: TGTGCCAGTAGTATCGGACAGGGGGGGACCACAGATACGCAGTATTTT. Its protein product is CASSIGQGGTTDTQYF.

As concerns this clone: Different DNA sequences within this sample yield the same CDR3. This chain uses TRBV27 with TRBJ2-7, with TRBD1 as a possible D gene (5 bases). Trimming removed 0 bases from V and 3 bases from J, with 9 bases in between. The germline V gene has CDR1 MNHEY and CDR2 SMNVEV (reference sequence). CDR3 length equals 14 residues. CDR3 DNA sequence: TGTGCCAGCAGTTTATCGCAGGGCAGCTACGAGCAGTACTTC. Protein: CASSLSQGSYEQYF.

The chain recombines TRBV19 with TRBJ2-5, with D possibly matching TRBD2 (6 bases). The CDR3 is 13 amino acids. Looked up from germline, CDR1 is LNHDA and CDR2 is SQIVND (reference sequence). V lost 6 bases, J lost 2 bases, and 10 bases lay in between. The CDR3 sequence is CASSMGGQETQYF. The CDR3 DNA follows: TGTGCCAGTAGCATGGGGGGTCAAGAGACCCAGTACTTC.

The chain is built from TRBV29-1 and TRBJ2-7; D is unresolved. Trimming shortened V by 7 bases and J by 5 bases, and 9 bases separated the two germline ends. This CDR3 region has 10 residues. Germline V gene data show CDR1 as SQVTM and CDR2 as ANQGSEA. The CDR3 loop is CSGCNNEQYF. The DNA of the CDR3 is TGCAGCGGATGTAACAACGAGCAGTACTTC.

This clone was counted a single time. The chain recombines TRBV18 with TRBJ1-2; 11 bases align to TRBD1. CDR3 size: 16 residues. The germline gives CDR1 KGHSH, CDR2 LQKENI. The V gene end was trimmed by 6 bases and the J gene end by 4 bases; junction bases not matched to a gene: 10. The CDR3 region has the DNA TGTGCCAGCTCGGCGGACAGGGGGCGAAAAGTCTATGGCTACACCTTC. Its protein is CASSADRGRKVYGYTF.

J is TRBJ2-3 and V is TRBV5-1, with TRBD2 matching 15 bases. V dropped 4 bases and J dropped 6; count of bases not matched to a gene: 6. The CDR3 covers 16 residues. The germline V gene has CDR1 SGHRS and CDR2 YFSETQ. CDR3 nucleotide sequence: TGCGCCAGCAGCGGGGGGACTAGCGGGGGGTATGATACGCAGTATTTT. Amino acids: CASSGGTSGGYDTQYF.

This clone was detected only a few times. V usage is TRBV11-2 and J usage is TRBJ1-2; D not certain. Germline CDR1 SGHAT, CDR2 FQNNGV. The CDR3 has 14 amino acids. Trimming took off 5 bases at V and 8 bases at J, with 18 bases between the two ends. Here the CDR3 reads CASSTSGGGGGYTF. DNA for the CDR3: TGTGCCAGCAGCACTAGTGGCGGCGGAGGAGGCTACACCTTC. Full variable domain (missing parts from reference TRBV11-2 and TRBJ1-2): EAGVAQSPRYKIIEKRQSVAFWCNPISGHATLYWYQQILGQGPKLLIQFQNNGVVDDSQLPKDRFSAERLKGVDSTLKIQPAKLEDSAVYLCASSTSGGGGGYTFGSGTRLTVV.

The V and J genes are TRBV27 and TRBJ2-5; 9 bases match TRBD1. The CDR3 extends over 16 amino acids. Germline loops: CDR1 MNHEY, CDR2 SMNVEV (reference sequence). V was clipped by 6 bases and J by 9 bases; unmatched bases: 17. The CDR3 region has the DNA TGTGCCAGCAGCCCGGTCGGGACAGGGATCCCTTCTTCCCAGTACTTC. This gives the protein CASSPVGTGIPSSQYF.

This rearrangement joins TRBV21-1 to TRBJ1-2. TRBV21-1 counts as a pseudogene. The CDR3 covers 17 residues. CDR3 sequence reads: CASSRSKTAHDLYGYTF. CDR3 nucleotide sequence: TGTGCCAGCAGCAGGTCGAAGACTGCCCACGACCTTTATGGCTACACCTTC.

CDR3 sequence (DNA): TGTGCCAGCAGCCCATCCGGGACACTGACTAACTATGGCTACACCTTC. Protein sequence: CASSPSGTLTNYGYTF. The chain employs TRBV28 and TRBJ1-2; a weak D match, TRBD1 (6 bases). V was shortened by 6 bases and J by 0 bases, with 17 bases between the two germline ends. The CDR3 has 16 residues. Germline assignment: CDR1 MDHEN and CDR2 SYDVKM.

The CDR3 DNA sequence: TGCGCCAGCAGCCACGGGAGCATGAACACTGAAGCTTTCTTT. Its protein product is CASSHGSMNTEAFF. The gene calls are TRBV5-1 and TRBJ1-1; D is unresolved. Trimming cost V 4 bases and J 0 bases, with 10 bases left between them. This CDR3 spans 14 amino acids. Germline V gene data show CDR1 as SGHRS and CDR2 as YFSETQ. The full variable domain, completed using reference TRBV5-1 and TRBJ1-1, is KAGVTQTPRYLIKTRGQQVTLSCSPISGHRSVSWYQQTPGQGLQFLFEYFSETQRNKGNFPGRFSGRQFSNSRSEMNVSTLELGDSALYLCASSHGSMNTEAFFGQGTRLTVV.

This chain uses TRBV10-3 with TRBJ2-1, with 14 positions matching TRBD2. The CDR3 runs to 17 residues. With 3 bases clipped from V and 8 bases from J, the junction kept 9 bases outside the gene matches. Germline V CDR1 and CDR2: ENHRY, SYGVKD. The CDR3 coding sequence is TGTGCCATCAGTGACCCGAGACTAGCGGGGGGGCGGGATGAGCAGTTCTTC. It yields the protein CAISDPRLAGGRDEQFF.

This clone appeared a few times. The CDR3 coding sequence is TGCGCCAGCAGCCAAACAAGAAGCTCCTACGAGCAGTACTTC. This gives the protein CASSQTRSSYEQYF. This sequence joins TRBV4-3 and TRBJ2-7; D remains ambiguous. This CDR3 region has 14 residues. V was pared by 2 bases and J by 0 bases, with 8 bases between. CDR1 is LGHNA, CDR2 YSLEER, per germline.

The CDR3 protein is CASSTRDRVVWGYTF. The CDR3 DNA sequence: TGTGCCAGCAGCACCCGGGACAGGGTAGTTTGGGGCTACACCTTC. This chain joins TRBV5-6 and TRBJ1-2; TRBD1 matches 9 bases. V lost 4 bases to trimming and J lost 8 bases; unmatched junction nucleotides: 12. The CDR3 extends over 15 amino acids. CDR1 and CDR2 from the germline V gene are SGHDT and YYEEEE.

This clone was observed once. The chain carries TRBV9 and TRBJ1-6; D is unresolved. There are 14 residues in the CDR3. The V gene's germline CDR1 is SGDLS and CDR2 YYNGEE. V lost 4 bases and J lost 10, with 15 bases in between. The CDR3 DNA sequence: TGTGCCAGCAGCCGTTTCGGGGAAAGGTCACCCCTCCACTTT. Amino acids: CASSRFGERSPLHF.